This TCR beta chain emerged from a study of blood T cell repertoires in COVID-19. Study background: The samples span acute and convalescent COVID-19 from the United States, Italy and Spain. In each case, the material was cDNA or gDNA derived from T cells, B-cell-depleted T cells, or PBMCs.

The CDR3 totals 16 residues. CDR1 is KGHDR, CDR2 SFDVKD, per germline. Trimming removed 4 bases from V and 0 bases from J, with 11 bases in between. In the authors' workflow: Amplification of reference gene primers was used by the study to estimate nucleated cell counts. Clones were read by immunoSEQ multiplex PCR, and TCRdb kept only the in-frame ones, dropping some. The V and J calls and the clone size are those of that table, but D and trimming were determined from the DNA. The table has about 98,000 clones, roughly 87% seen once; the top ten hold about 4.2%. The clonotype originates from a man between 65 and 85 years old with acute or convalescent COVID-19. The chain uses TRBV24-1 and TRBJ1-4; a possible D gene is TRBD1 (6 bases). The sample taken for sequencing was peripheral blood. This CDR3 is CATSEGGRATNEKLFF. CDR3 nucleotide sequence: TGTGCCACCAGTGAAGGGGGACGGGCAACTAATGAAAAACTGTTTTTT.